This TCR beta chain stems from a study of cytotoxic CD8 clonotypes in ibrutinib-treated CLL. Turning to the study itself: Recorded responses included around 24 partial and 2 complete; following median about 70 months, approximately 14 stayed remitted and roughly 12 progressed.

Method: immunoSEQ multiplex PCR; TCRdb's copy keeps in-frame clones and lacks some. The sample lists 45,000 to 50,000 clones; approximately 50% were seen once. Study findings and constraints: Public clonotypes were seen rarely and were contracted or stable on treatment.

About this clone itself: Antigen unknown.

This sample comprised PBMCs, obtained after 12 months of ibrutinib treatment. The source is a human donor with chronic lymphocytic leukemia.

CDR3 DNA: TGTGCCAGCAGTGATAATGTTAATACCCGAATGAATCAGCCCCAGCATTTT. Encoded protein: CASSDNVNTRMNQPQHF. The rearrangement uses TRBV6-1 and TRBJ1-5; D gene ambiguous. Between the trimmed V and J ends, which lost 3 bases and 4 bases, there was a span of 19 bases. CDR3 length: 17 residues. Germline values: CDR1 MNHNS, CDR2 SASEGT.